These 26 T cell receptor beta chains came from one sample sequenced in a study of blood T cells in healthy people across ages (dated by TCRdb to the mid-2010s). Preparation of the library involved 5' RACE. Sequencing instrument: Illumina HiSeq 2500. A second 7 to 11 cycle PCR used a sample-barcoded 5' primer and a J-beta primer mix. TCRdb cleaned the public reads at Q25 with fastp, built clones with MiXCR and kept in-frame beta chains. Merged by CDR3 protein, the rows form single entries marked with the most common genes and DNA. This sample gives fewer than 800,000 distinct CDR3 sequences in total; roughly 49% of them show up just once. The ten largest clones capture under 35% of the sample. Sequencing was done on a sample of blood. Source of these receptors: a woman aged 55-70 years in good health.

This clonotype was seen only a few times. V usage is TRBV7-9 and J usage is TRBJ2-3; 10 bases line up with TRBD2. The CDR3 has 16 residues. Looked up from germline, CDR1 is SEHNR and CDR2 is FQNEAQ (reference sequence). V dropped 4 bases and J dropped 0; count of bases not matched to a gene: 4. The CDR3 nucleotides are TGTGCCAGCAGCTCATGGACTAGCGGCAGCACAGATACGCAGTATTTT. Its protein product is CASSSWTSGSTDTQYF.

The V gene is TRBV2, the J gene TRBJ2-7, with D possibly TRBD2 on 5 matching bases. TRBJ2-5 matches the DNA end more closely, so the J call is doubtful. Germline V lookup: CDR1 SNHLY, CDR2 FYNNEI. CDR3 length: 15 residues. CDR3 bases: TGTGCCAGCAGCTCCCAGGCCGTTCCGGGGGAGACCCAGTACTTC. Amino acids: CASSSQAVPGETQYF.

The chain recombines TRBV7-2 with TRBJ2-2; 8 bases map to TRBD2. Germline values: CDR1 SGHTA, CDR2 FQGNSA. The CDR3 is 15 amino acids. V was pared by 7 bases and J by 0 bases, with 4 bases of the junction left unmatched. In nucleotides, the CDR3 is TGTGCCAGCACCTATAGCGGGGCGAACACCGGGGAGCTGTTTTTT. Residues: CASTYSGANTGELFF. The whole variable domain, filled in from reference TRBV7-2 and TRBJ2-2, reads GAGVSQSPSNKVTEKGKDVELRCDPISGHTALYWYRQSLGQGLEFLIYFQGNSAPDKSGLPSDRFSAERTGGSVSTLTIQRTQQEDSAVYLCASTYSGANTGELFFGEGSRLTVL.

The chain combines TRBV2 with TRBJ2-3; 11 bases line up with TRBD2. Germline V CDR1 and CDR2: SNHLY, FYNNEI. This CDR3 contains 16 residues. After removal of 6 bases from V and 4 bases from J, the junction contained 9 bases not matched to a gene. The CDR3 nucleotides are TGTGCCAGCAGACCCACTAGCGGGAGCCTGTCAGATACGCAGTATTTT. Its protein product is CASRPTSGSLSDTQYF. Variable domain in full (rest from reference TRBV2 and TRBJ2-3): EPEVTQTPSHQVTQMGQEVILRCVPISNHLYFYWYRQILGQKVEFLVSFYNNEISEKSEIFDDQFSVERPDGSNFTLKIRSTKLEDSAMYFCASRPTSGSLSDTQYFGPGTRLTVL.

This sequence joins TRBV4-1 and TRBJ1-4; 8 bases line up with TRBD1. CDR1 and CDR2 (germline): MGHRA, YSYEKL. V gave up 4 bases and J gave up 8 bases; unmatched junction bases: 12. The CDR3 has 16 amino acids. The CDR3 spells CASSRGVRTGHEKLFF. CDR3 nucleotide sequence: TGCGCCAGCAGCCGAGGGGTAAGGACAGGGCACGAAAAACTGTTTTTT.

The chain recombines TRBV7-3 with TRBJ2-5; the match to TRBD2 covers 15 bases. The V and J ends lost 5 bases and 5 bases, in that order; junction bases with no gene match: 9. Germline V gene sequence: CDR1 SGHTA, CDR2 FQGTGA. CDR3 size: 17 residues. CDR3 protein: CASSPGLAGGLRETQYF. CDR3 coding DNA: TGTGCCAGCAGCCCCGGACTAGCGGGAGGGCTGCGCGAGACCCAGTACTTC.

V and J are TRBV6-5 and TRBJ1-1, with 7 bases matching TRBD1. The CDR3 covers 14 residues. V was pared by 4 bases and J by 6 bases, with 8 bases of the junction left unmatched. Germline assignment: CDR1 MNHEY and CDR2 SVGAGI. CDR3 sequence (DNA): TGTGCCAGCAGTTGCTCAGGCAGGGGGGCTGAAGCTTTCTTT. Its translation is CASSCSGRGAEAFF.

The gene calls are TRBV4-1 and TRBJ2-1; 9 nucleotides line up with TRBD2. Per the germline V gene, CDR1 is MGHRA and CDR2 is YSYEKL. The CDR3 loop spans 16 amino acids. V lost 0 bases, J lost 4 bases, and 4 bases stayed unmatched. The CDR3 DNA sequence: TGCGCCAGCAGCCAAGAATCTAGCGGGGTTTACAATGAGCAGTTCTTC. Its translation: CASSQESSGVYNEQFF.

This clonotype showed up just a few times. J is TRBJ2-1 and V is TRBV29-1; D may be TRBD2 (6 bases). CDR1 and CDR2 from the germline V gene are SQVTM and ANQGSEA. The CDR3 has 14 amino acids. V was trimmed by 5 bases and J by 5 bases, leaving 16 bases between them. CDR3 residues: CSVRGVEGHNEQFF. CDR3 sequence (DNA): TGCAGCGTTCGAGGCGTGGAGGGCCACAATGAGCAGTTCTTC.

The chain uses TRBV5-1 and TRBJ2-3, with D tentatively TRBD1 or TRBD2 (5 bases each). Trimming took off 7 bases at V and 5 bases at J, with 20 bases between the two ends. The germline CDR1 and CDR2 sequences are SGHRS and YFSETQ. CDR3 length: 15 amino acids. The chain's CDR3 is CASRALGVKEDTQYF. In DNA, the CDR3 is TGCGCCAGCCGTGCCTTGGGGGTCAAGGAAGATACGCAGTATTTT.

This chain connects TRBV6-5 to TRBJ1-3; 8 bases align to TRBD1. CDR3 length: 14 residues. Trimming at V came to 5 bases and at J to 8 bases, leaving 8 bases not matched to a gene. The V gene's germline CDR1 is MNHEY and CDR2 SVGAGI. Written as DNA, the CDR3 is TGTGCCAGCAGTGACCAGACAGGGGTGGACACCATATATTTT. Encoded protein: CASSDQTGVDTIYF.

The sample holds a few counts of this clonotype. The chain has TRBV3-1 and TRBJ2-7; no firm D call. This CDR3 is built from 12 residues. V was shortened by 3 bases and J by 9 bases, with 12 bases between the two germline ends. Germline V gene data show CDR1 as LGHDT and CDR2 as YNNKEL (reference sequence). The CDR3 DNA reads TGTGCCAGCAGCCATAACGACAAAGGGCAGTACTTC. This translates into CASSHNDKGQYF.

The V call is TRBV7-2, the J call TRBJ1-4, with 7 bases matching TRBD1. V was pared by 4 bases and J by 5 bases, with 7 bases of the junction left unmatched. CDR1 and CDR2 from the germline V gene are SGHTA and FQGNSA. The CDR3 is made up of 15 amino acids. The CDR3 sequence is CASSSQGERNEKLFF. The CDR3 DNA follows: TGTGCCAGCAGCTCTCAGGGGGAGAGAAATGAAAAACTGTTTTTT. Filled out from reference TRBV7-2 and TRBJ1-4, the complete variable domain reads GAGVSQSPSNKVTEKGKDVELRCDPISGHTALYWYRQSLGQGLEFLIYFQGNSAPDKSGLPSDRFSAERTGGSVSTLTIQRTQQEDSAVYLCASSSQGERNEKLFFGSGTQLSVL.

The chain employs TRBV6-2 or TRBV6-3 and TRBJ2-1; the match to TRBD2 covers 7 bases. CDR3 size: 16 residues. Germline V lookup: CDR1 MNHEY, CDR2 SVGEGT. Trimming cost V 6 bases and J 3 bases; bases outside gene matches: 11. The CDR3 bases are TGTGCCAGCAGAAGCGGGACCAATAAAATCTACAATGAGCAGTTCTTC. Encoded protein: CASRSGTNKIYNEQFF.

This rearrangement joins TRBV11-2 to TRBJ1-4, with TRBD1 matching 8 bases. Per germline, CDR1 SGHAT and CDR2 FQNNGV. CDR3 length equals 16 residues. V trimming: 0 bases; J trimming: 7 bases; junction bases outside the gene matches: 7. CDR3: CASSLDLGTGVEKLFF. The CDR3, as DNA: TGTGCCAGCAGCTTAGATCTCGGGACAGGTGTTGAAAAACTGTTTTTT. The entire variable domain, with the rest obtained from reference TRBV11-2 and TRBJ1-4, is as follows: EAGVAQSPRYKIIEKRQSVAFWCNPISGHATLYWYQQILGQGPKLLIQFQNNGVVDDSQLPKDRFSAERLKGVDSTLKIQPAKLEDSAVYLCASSLDLGTGVEKLFFGSGTQLSVL.

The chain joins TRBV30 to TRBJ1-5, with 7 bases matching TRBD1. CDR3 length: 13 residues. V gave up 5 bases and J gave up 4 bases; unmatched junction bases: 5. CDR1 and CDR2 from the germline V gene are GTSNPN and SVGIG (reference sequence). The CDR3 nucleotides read TGTGCCTGGGGGACAGACTCGAATCAGCCCCAGCATTTT. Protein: CAWGTDSNQPQHF.

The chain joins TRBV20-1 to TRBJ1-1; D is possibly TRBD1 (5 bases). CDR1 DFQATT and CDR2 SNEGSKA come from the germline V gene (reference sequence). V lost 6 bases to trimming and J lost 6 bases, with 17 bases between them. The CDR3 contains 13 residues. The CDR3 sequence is CSAREPGPPEAFF. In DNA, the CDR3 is TGCAGTGCCCGAGAACCGGGGCCCCCTGAAGCTTTCTTT.

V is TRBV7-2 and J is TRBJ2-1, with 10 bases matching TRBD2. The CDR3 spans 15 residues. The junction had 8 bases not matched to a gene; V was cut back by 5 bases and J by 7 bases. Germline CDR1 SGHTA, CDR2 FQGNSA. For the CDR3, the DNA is TGTGCCAGCAGCCCCCTAGCGGGAGTTTTGAATGAGCAGTTCTTC. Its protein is CASSPLAGVLNEQFF.

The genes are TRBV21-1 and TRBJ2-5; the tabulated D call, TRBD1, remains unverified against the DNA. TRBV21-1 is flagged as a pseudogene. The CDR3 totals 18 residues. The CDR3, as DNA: TGTGCCAGCATCTCCTTAGCCGGGACAGGGTCGGGTGTGAAGACCCAGTACTTC. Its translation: CASISLAGTGSGVKTQYF.

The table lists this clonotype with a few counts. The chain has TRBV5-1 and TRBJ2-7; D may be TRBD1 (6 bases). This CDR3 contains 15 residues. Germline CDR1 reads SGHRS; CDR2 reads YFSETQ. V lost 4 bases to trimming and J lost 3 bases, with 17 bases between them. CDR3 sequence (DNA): TGCGCCAGCAGCCTAACCGGGACACAACGCTACGAGCAGTACTTC. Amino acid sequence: CASSLTGTQRYEQYF.

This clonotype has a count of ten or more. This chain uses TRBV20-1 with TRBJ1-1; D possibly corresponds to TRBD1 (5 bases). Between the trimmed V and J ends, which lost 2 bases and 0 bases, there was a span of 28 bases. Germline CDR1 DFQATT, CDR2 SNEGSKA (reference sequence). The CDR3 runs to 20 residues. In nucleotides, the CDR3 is TGCAGTGCTAGATCTGGGGGGGTGGTCGGGTGGGAGAACATGAACACTGAAGCTTTCTTT. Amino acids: CSARSGGVVGWENMNTEAFF.

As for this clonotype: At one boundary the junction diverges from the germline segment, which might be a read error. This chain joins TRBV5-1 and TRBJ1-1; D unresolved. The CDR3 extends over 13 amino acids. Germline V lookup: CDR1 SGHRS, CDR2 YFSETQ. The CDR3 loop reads CASSLSGNTGAFF. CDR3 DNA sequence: TGCGCCAGCAGCTTGTCTGGGAACACTGGAGCTTTCTTT. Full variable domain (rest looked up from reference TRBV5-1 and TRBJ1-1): KAGVTQTPRYLIKTRGQQVTLSCSPISGHRSVSWYQQTPGQGLQFLFEYFSETQRNKGNFPGRFSGRQFSNSRSEMNVSTLELGDSALYLCASSLSGNTGAFFGQGTRLTVV.

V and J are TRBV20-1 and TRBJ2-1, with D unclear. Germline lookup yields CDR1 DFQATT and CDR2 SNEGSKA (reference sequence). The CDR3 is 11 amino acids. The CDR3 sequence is CRADEDNEQFF. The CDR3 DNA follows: TGCAGGGCCGACGAAGACAATGAGCAGTTCTTC.

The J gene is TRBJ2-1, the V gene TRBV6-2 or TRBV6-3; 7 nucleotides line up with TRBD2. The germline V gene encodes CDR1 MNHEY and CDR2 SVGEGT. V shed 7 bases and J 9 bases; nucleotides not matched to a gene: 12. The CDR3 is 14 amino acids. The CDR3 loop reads CASKFSGLSVEQFF. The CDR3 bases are TGTGCCAGCAAGTTTTCGGGACTATCGGTTGAGCAGTTCTTC.

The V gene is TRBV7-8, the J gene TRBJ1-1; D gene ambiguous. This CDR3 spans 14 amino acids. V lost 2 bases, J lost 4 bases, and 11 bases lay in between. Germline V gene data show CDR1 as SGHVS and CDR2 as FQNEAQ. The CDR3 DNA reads TGTGCCAGCAGCTTAAAATTGTGGGGCACTGAAGCTTTCTTT. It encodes CASSLKLWGTEAFF.

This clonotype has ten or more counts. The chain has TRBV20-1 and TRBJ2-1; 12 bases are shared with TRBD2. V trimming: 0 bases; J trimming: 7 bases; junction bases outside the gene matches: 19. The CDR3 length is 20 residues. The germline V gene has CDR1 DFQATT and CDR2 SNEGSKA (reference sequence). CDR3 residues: CSARDVKGLAGGRLWNEQFF. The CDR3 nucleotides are TGCAGTGCTAGAGATGTTAAGGGGCTAGCGGGAGGGCGCCTTTGGAATGAGCAGTTCTTC.